The source of this T cell receptor beta chain is a study of CD8 T cells in Susac syndrome. Reverse transcription of 0.5 to 1 ug RNA was performed with random hexamers. Amplification of the TCR beta CDR3 was carried out by immunoSEQ multiplex PCR, which spanned a total of 54 Vbeta and 13 Jbeta segments. Using its own MiXCR run on the immunoSEQ multiplex PCR reads, TCRdb lists one record per CDR3 protein. The sample includes around 230,000 distinct CDR3 sequences, around 96% of them seen just once. This clonotype was obtained from a human donor with Susac syndrome. Source material: CD4+ T cells from PBMCs.

CDR3 bases: TGTGCCTGGAGTGAGAATAATGAAAAACTGTTTTTT. It translates to CAWSENNEKLFF. V is TRBV30 and J is TRBJ1-4; D not resolved. The CDR3 length is 12 residues. Germline loops: CDR1 GTSNPN, CDR2 SVGIG (reference sequence). V lost 1 base and J lost 4, with 4 bases in between.